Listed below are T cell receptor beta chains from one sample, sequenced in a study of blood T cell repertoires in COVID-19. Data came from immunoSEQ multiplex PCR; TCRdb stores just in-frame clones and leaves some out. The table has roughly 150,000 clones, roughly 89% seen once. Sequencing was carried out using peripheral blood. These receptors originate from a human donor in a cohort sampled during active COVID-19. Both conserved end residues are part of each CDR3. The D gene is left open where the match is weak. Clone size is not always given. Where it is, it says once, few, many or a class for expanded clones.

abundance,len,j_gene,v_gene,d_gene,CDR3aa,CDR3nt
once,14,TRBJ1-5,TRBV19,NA,CASSMGHPWQPQHF,TGTGCCAGTAGTATGGGGCACCCATGGCAGCCCCAGCATTTT
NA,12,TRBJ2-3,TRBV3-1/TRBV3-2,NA,CASSEVLGTQYF,TGTGCCAGCAGCGAGGTCTTGGGTACGCAGTATTTT
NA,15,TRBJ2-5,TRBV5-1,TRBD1,CASSLAGTGTQTQYF,TGCGCCAGCAGCTTGGCCGGGACAGGGACACAGACCCAGTACTTC
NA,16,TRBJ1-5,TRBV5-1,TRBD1,CASSLGDRDSNQPQHF,TGCGCCAGCAGCTTGGGGGACAGGGATAGCAATCAGCCCCAGCATTTT
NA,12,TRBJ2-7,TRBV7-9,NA,CASSSAGDEQYF,TGTGCCAGCAGCTCCGCAGGGGACGAGCAGTACTTC
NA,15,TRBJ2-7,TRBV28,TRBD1,CASSRPGQGGYEQYF,TGTGCCAGCAGTCGCCCGGGACAGGGCGGATACGAGCAGTACTTC
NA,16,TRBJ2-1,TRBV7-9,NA,CASSPRGASSYNEQFF,TGTGCCAGCAGCCCCCGGGGGGCGAGCTCCTACAATGAGCAGTTCTTC
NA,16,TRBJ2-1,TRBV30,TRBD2,CAWSGLAGSAGNEQFF,TGTGCCTGGAGTGGTTTAGCGGGCTCAGCGGGGAATGAGCAGTTCTTC
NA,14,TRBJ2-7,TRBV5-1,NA,CASSLGDSPYEQYF,TGCGCCAGCAGCTTGGGTGACTCCCCCTACGAGCAGTACTTC
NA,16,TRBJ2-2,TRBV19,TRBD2,CASRPLAGETTGELFF,TGTGCCAGTAGACCCCTAGCGGGAGAGACCACCGGGGAGCTGTTTTTT
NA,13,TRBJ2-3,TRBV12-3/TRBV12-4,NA,CASSYLGTDTQYF,TGTGCCAGCAGTTACTTGGGCACAGATACGCAGTATTTT
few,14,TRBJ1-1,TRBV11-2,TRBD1,CASSTDRVNTEAFF,TGTGCCAGCAGCACCGACAGGGTGAACACTGAAGCTTTCTTT
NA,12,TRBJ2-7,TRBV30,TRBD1,CALSDRSYEQYF,TGTGCCCTTTCGGACAGGTCCTACGAGCAGTACTTC
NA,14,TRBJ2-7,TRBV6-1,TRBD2,CASSEYGGGGEQYF,TGTGCCAGCAGTGAATATGGTGGGGGGGGCGAGCAGTACTTC
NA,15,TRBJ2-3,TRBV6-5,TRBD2,CASSRGGLSTDTQYF,TGTGCCAGCAGCCGGGGGGGCCTCAGCACAGATACGCAGTATTTT
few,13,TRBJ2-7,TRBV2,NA,CASSEARAYEQYF,TGTGCCAGCAGTGAAGCTCGAGCCTACGAGCAGTACTTC
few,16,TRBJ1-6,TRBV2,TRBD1,CASTQGQGAESSPLHF,TGTGCCAGCACCCAAGGACAGGGGGCAGAAAGTTCACCCCTCCACTTT
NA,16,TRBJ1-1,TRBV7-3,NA,CASSSSGWEKNTEAFF,TGTGCCAGCAGCTCCTCAGGGTGGGAAAAAAACACTGAAGCTTTCTTT
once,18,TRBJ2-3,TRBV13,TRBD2,CASSLGASGSTETDTQYF,TGTGCCAGCAGCTTAGGGGCTAGCGGGAGTACAGAGACAGATACGCAGTATTTT
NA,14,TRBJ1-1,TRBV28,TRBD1,CASSSGTGLSEAFF,TGTGCCAGCAGTTCCGGGACAGGGCTTTCTGAAGCTTTCTTT
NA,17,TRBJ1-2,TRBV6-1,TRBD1,CASSAPGQGVSSYGYTF,TGTGCCAGCAGTGCACCGGGACAGGGGGTTAGTAGCTATGGCTACACCTTC
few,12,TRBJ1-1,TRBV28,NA,CASSLWETEAFF,TGTGCCAGCAGTTTATGGGAGACTGAAGCTTTCTTT
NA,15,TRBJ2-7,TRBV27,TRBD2,CASSPTGLAGGWWYF,TGTGCCAGCAGTCCCACGGGACTAGCGGGAGGGTGGTGGTACTTC
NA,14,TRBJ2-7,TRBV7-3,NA,CASSSSPGDYEQYF,TGTGCCAGCAGCTCTTCTCCAGGGGACTACGAGCAGTACTTC
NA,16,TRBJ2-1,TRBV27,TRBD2,CASSPTQRGGRNEQFF,TGTGCCAGCAGTCCGACCCAGCGGGGGGGCCGCAATGAGCAGTTCTTC
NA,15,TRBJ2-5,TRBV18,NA,CASSPRTTGQETQYF,TGTGCCAGCTCACCTCGTACGACAGGTCAAGAGACCCAGTACTTC
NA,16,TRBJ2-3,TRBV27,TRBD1,CASSLLGQGITDTQYF,TGTGCCAGCAGTTTATTGGGACAGGGGATCACAGATACGCAGTATTTT
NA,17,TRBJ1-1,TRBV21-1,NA,CASSNPGQGIDWSKAFF,TGTGCCAGCAGCAACCCGGGACAGGGAATAGATTGGAGTAAAGCTTTCTTT
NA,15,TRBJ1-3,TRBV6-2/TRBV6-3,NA,CASSLRTVSGNTIYF,TGTGCCAGCAGTCTACGGACAGTCTCTGGAAACACCATATATTTT
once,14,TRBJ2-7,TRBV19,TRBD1,CASSPQTGTYEQYF,TGTGCCAGTAGTCCCCAGACAGGGACCTACGAGCAGTACTTC
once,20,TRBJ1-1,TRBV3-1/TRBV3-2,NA,CASSQDRPRNRRGAHTEAFF,TGTGCCAGCAGCCAAGATCGCCCGAGAAACCGTCGCGGGGCTCACACTGAAGCTTTCTTT
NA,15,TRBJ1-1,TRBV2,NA,CASTTQGIENTEAFF,TGTGCCAGCACAACACAGGGAATTGAGAACACTGAAGCTTTCTTT
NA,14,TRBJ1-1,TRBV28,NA,CASSLGGLDTEAFF,TGTGCCAGCAGTTTGGGGGGTCTTGACACTGAAGCTTTCTTT
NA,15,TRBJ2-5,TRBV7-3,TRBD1,CASSLTGVKGETQYF,TGTGCCAGCAGCCTTACAGGGGTCAAGGGAGAGACCCAGTACTTC
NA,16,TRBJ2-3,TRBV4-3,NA,CASSQEGILAADTQYF,TGCGCCAGCAGCCAAGAAGGAATACTAGCCGCAGATACGCAGTATTTT
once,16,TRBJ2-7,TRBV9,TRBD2,CASSSGTSEISYEQYF,TGTGCCAGCAGCTCCGGGACTAGCGAGATCTCCTACGAGCAGTACTTC
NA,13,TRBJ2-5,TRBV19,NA,CASSILAQETQYF,TGTGCCAGTAGTATATTGGCACAAGAGACCCAGTACTTC
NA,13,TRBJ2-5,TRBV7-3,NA,CASSLGVQETQYF,TGTGCCAGCAGCTTGGGAGTTCAAGAGACCCAGTACTTC
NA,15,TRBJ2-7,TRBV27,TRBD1,CASSPTTGTSYEQYF,TGTGCCAGCAGTCCGACGACAGGGACATCCTACGAGCAGTACTTC
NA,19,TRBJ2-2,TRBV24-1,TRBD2,CATSDLPAGVTSNTGELFF,TGTGCCACCAGTGATTTGCCAGCGGGAGTCACCTCGAACACCGGGGAGCTGTTTTTT
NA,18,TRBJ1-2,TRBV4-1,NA,CASSPPTRTGGEWYGYTF,TGCGCCAGCAGCCCGCCCACCCGGACGGGGGGCGAGTGGTATGGCTACACCTTC
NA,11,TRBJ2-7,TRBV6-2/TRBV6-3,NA,CASSTPGLRTF,TGTGCCAGCAGCACTCCGGGACTGAGGACGTTC
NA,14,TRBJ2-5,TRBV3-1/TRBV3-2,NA,CASSQGRGQETQYF,TGTGCCAGCAGCCAAGGGCGGGGACAAGAGACCCAGTACTTC
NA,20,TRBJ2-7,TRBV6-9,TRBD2,CASPPGTSGPFALLRYEQYF,TGTGCCAGCCCCCCTGGGACTAGCGGGCCCTTTGCCCTTCTACGCTACGAGCAGTACTTC
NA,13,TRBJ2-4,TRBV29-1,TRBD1,CSVEGDRGGSMDF,TGCAGCGTTGAGGGAGACAGGGGTGGGAGCATGGACTTC